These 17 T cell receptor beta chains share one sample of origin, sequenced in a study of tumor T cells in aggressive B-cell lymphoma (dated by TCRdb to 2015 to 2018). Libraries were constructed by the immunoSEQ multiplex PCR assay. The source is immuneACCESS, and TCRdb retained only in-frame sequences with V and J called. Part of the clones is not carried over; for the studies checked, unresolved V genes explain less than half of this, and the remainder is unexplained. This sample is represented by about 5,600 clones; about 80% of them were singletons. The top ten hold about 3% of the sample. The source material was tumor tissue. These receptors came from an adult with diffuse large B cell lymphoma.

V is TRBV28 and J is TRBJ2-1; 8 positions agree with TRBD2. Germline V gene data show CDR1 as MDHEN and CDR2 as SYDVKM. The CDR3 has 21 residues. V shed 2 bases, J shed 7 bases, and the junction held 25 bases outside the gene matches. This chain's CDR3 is CASSLVLLGGRSASAGNEQFF. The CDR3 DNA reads TGTGCCAGCAGTTTAGTCCTTTTGGGCGGGAGGTCAGCGTCTGCGGGGAATGAGCAGTTCTTC.

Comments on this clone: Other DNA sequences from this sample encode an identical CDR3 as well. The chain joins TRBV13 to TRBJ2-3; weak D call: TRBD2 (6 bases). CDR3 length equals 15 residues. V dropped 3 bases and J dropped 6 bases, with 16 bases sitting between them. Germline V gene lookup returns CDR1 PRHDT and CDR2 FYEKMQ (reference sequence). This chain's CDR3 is CASSLRARGTDTQYF. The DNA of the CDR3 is TGTGCCAGCAGCTTGAGAGCACGGGGGACGGATACGCAGTATTTT.

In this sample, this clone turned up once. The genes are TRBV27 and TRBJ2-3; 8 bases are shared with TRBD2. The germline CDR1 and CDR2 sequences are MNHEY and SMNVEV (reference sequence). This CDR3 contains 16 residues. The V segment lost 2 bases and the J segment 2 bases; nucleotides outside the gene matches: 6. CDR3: CASSLTGTRFTDTQYF. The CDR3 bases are TGTGCCAGCAGTTTAACCGGGACTAGGTTCACAGATACGCAGTATTTT.

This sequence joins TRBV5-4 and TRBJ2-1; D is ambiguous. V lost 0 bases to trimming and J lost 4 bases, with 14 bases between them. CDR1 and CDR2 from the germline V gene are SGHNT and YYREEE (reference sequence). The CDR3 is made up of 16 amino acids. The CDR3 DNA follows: TGTGCCAGCAGCTTGGCCGGCGGCTCTCGATACAATGAGCAGTTCTTC. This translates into CASSLAGGSRYNEQFF.

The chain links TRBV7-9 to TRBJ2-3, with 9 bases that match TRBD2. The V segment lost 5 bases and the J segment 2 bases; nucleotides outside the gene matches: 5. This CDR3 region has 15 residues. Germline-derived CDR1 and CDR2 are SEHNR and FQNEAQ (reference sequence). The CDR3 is CASSSGRSTTDTQYF. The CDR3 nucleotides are TGTGCCAGCAGCAGCGGGAGGTCAACCACAGATACGCAGTATTTT.

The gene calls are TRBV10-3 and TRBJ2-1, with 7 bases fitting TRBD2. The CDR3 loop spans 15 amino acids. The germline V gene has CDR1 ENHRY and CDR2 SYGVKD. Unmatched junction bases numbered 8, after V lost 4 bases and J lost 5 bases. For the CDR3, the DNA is TGTGCCATCAGTGTGACTAGCCGAGTTGACAATGAGCAGTTCTTC. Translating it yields CAISVTSRVDNEQFF.

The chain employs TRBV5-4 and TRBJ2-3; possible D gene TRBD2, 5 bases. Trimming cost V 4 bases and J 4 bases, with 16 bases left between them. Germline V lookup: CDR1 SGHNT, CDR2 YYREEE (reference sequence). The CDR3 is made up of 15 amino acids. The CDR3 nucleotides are TGTGCCAGCAGCGCCTCGGGATATGAGGCAGATACGCAGTATTTT. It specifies CASSASGYEADTQYF. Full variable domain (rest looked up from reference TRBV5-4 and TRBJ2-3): ETGVTQSPTHLIKTRGQQVTLRCSSQSGHNTVSWYQQALGQGPQFIFQYYREEENGRGNFPPRFSGLQFPNYSSELNVNALELDDSALYLCASSASGYEADTQYFGPGTRLTVL.

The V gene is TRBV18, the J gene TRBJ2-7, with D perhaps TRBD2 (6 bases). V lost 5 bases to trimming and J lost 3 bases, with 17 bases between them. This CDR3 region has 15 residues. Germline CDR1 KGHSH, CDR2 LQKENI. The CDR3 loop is CASSVSTGVYYEQYF. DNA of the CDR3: TGTGCCAGCTCAGTTTCGACGGGGGTCTACTACGAGCAGTACTTC.

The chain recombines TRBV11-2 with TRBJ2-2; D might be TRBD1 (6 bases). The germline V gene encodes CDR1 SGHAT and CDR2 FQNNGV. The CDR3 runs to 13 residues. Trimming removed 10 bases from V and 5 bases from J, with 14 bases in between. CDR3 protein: CATSGVGTGELFF. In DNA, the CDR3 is TGTGCCACCTCAGGGGTGGGGACCGGGGAGCTGTTTTTT.

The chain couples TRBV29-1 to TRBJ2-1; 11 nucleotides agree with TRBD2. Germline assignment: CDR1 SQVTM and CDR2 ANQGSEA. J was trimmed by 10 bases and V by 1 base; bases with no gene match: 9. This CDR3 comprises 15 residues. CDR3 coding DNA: TGCAGCGTTGAAGTTGTGACTAGCGGGATTTGGGAGCAGTTCTTC. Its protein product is CSVEVVTSGIWEQFF.

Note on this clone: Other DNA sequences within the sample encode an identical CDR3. The CDR3 nucleotides are TGTGCCACCCACGGGACTAGCGGTAAAAGCTCCTACAATGAGCAGTTCTTC. It yields the protein CATHGTSGKSSYNEQFF. This chain connects TRBV7-9 to TRBJ2-1; 11 bases agree with TRBD2. The trim removed 10 bases at V and 0 bases at J, leaving 11 bases unmatched. There are 17 residues in the CDR3. Per the germline V gene, CDR1 is SEHNR and CDR2 is FQNEAQ (reference sequence).

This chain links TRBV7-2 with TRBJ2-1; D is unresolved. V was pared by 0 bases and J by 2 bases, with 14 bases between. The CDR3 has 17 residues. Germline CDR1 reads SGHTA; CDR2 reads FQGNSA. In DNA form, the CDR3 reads TGTGCCAGCAGCTTAGCTCATTGGGCTCCAGCCTACAATGAGCAGTTCTTC. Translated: CASSLAHWAPAYNEQFF.

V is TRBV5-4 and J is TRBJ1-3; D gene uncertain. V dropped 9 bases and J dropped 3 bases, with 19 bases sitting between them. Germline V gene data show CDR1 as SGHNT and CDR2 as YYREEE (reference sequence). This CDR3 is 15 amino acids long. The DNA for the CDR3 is TGTGCCACCACCTCTGAGGGTCGAGGTGGAAACACCATATATTTT. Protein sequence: CATTSEGRGGNTIYF. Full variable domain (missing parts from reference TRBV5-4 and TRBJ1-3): ETGVTQSPTHLIKTRGQQVTLRCSSQSGHNTVSWYQQALGQGPQFIFQYYREEENGRGNFPPRFSGLQFPNYSSELNVNALELDDSALYLCATTSEGRGGNTIYFGEGSWLTVV.

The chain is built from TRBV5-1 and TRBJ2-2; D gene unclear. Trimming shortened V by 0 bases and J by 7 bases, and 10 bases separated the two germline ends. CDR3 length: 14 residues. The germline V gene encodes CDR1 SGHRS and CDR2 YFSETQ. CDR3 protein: CASSLELRRGELFF. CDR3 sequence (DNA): TGCGCCAGCAGCTTGGAGCTCAGGCGCGGGGAGCTGTTTTTT.

CDR3: CASSEGTGPNTIYF. The CDR3 DNA is TGTGCCAGCAGTGAAGGGACAGGCCCCAACACCATATATTTT. The rearrangement links TRBV2 to TRBJ1-3; 7 nucleotides agree with TRBD1. Germline CDR1 SNHLY, CDR2 FYNNEI. The CDR3 totals 14 residues. V gave up 1 base and J gave up 7 bases; unmatched junction bases: 4.

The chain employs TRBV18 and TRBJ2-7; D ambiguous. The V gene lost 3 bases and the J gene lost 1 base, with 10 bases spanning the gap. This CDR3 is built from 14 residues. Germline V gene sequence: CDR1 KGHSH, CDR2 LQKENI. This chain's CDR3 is CASSPASRSYEQYF. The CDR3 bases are TGTGCCAGCTCACCTGCATCCAGGTCCTACGAGCAGTACTTC.

Here the CDR3 DNA reads TGTGCCAGCAGCGTAGAGGCTAGGCCTCCCTACGAGCAGTACTTC. Translating gives CASSVEARPPYEQYF. The V gene is TRBV9, the J gene TRBJ2-7; D is ambiguous. The CDR3 runs to 15 residues. Germline assignment: CDR1 SGDLS and CDR2 YYNGEE. Trimming shortened V by 0 bases and J by 2 bases, and 12 bases separated the two germline ends.